The 10 T cell receptor beta chains below all came from one sample that was sequenced in a study of T cells expressing NK-cell markers. From its re-call of the 5' RACE reads, TCRdb lists each CDR3 protein once, without DNA. Its table lists about 30,000 distinct CDR3 sequences. Sequencing used blood T cells: a sorted CD56 or NKG2C T cell subset, CD4+ or CD8+ T cells, or bulk PBMC T cells (not recorded which). These receptors were collected from a woman aged 18-70 years in good health.

This chain uses TRBV5-1 with TRBJ2-3. Germline V gives CDR1 SGHRS, CDR2 YFSETQ. This CDR3 has 14 amino acids. CDR3 sequence: CASSLEDDTDTQYF.

The chain joins TRBV2 to TRBJ2-2. The length of the CDR3 is 16 residues. The germline V gene encodes CDR1 SNHLY and CDR2 FYNNEI. The CDR3 is CASSGRLIANTGELFF.

CDR3 loop: CASSLWREGPGELFF. This chain joins TRBV12-3 or TRBV12-4 and TRBJ2-2; the D gene TCRdb calls, TRBD2, cannot be checked with no DNA. The CDR3 sequence is 15 residues long.

This rearrangement joins TRBV12-3 or TRBV12-4 to TRBJ1-2; there is no DNA to check the TCRdb D call of TRBD1. The CDR3 is made up of 14 amino acids. The CDR3: CASTTGTYDYGYTF.

J is TRBJ2-7 and V is TRBV4-1. Germline V CDR1 and CDR2: MGHRA, YSYEKL. This CDR3 is 12 amino acids long. CDR3 sequence: CASSPNSYEQYF.

The gene calls are TRBV27 and TRBJ2-5; TCRdb's D gene call, TRBD1, goes unchecked for lack of DNA. CDR3 length: 14 amino acids. Germline V lookup: CDR1 MNHEY, CDR2 SMNVEV (reference sequence). CDR3 in amino acids: CASSLGGVGETQYF.

This chain connects TRBV5-1 to TRBJ2-1; TCRdb reports TRBD2, a call that lacks DNA to check it against. The germline CDR1 and CDR2 sequences are SGHRS and YFSETQ. This CDR3 has 15 amino acids. This CDR3 reads CASSLTGLAIDEQFF.

The chain links TRBV10-3 to TRBJ2-7. CDR1 and CDR2 (germline): ENHRY, SYGVKD. CDR3 length: 12 amino acids. This CDR3 is CAISESGNEQYF.

The rearrangement joins TRBV28 to TRBJ2-5; TCRdb returns TRBD2, unconfirmable since there is no DNA. Germline V CDR1 and CDR2: MDHEN, SYDVKM. The CDR3 contains 16 residues. The CDR3: CATRSGTSGTQETQYF.

The chain is built from TRBV27 and TRBJ1-1; TCRdb lists TRBD1, though no DNA is available to test this call. Germline assignment: CDR1 MNHEY and CDR2 SMNVEV (reference sequence). There are 14 residues in the CDR3. The CDR3 here is CASSLTGVFTEAFF.